The 9 T cell receptor beta chains reported below all come from one sample, sequenced in a study of T cell responses to AZD1222 COVID-19 vaccine. Libraries were prepared by immunoSEQ multiplex PCR; TCRdb keeps only in-frame clonotypes and omits some of them. This table has about 190,000 clones, roughly 93% appearing once. Sample: peripheral blood, taken on day 0 of AZD1222 vaccination. The receptor source for this set is an adult in good health.

The genes are TRBV6-5 and TRBJ2-7; 9 bases are a match to TRBD1. There are 11 residues in the CDR3. Germline trimming cut 11 bases from V and 6 bases from J; bases unmatched to any gene: 5. CDR1 and CDR2 from the germline V gene are MNHEY and SVGAGI. The DNA of the CDR3 is TGTGCCGGACAGGGGTCAGGCGAGCAGTACTTC. This translates into CAGQGSGEQYF.

The V call is TRBV7-9, the J call TRBJ2-3; no definite D call. The germline gives CDR1 SEHNR, CDR2 FQNEAQ (reference sequence). The CDR3 has 10 residues. The V end was cut by 3 bases, the J end by 7 bases, with 2 bases between. CDR3 region: CASSFHTQYF. The DNA for the CDR3 is TGTGCCAGCAGCTTTCATACGCAGTATTTT.

V gene TRBV9 combines with J gene TRBJ2-1; D remains unclear. CDR3 length: 11 amino acids. Germline CDR1 SGDLS, CDR2 YYNGEE. V was clipped by 0 bases and J by 8 bases, with 3 bases between them. The CDR3 region has the DNA TGTGCCAGCAGCGTAGAGTATGAGCAGTTCTTC. Translated, it gives CASSVEYEQFF.

This clone was picked up one time. The chain has TRBV27 and TRBJ2-6, with 10 bases identical to TRBD1. Germline V lookup: CDR1 MNHEY, CDR2 SMNVEV (reference sequence). There are 19 residues in the CDR3. V shed 5 bases, J shed 0 bases, and the junction held 10 bases outside the gene matches. CDR3 nucleotide sequence: TGTGCCAGCAGTGGACCGGGACAGGGGTTCCCCTCTGGGGCCAACGTCCTGACTTTC. It translates to CASSGPGQGFPSGANVLTF.

The chain employs TRBV27 and TRBJ2-7, with 7 bases that match TRBD1. CDR3 size: 16 residues. Germline values: CDR1 MNHEY, CDR2 SMNVEV (reference sequence). J lost 3 bases, V lost 0 bases, and 8 bases had no gene match. Here the CDR3 DNA reads TGTGCCAGCAGTTTATCGGCCGGGACAGACTTCTACGAGCAGTACTTC. Amino acid sequence: CASSLSAGTDFYEQYF.

This rearrangement joins TRBV5-6 to TRBJ1-2, with D possibly matching TRBD1 (6 bases). The CDR3 covers 14 residues. Germline lookup yields CDR1 SGHDT and CDR2 YYEEEE. Trimming took off 4 bases at V and 5 bases at J, with 15 bases between the two ends. This chain's CDR3 is CASSRKTGLYGYTF. The CDR3 DNA reads TGTGCCAGCAGCAGAAAAACAGGGTTGTATGGCTACACCTTC.

The rearrangement links TRBV4-2 to TRBJ2-7; a possible D gene is TRBD2 (6 bases). This CDR3 spans 15 amino acids. The germline V gene encodes CDR1 LGHNA and CDR2 YNFKEQ. Trimming took 3 bases from V and 3 from J, leaving 15 bases between them. The CDR3 region is CASSHYRDGGYEQYF. As DNA, the CDR3 is TGTGCCAGCAGCCACTACCGGGACGGGGGCTACGAGCAGTACTTC.

The chain recombines TRBV19 with TRBJ2-1; 8 bases map to TRBD1. From germline, CDR1 is LNHDA and CDR2 SQIVND (reference sequence). The CDR3 is 16 amino acids. The J segment lost 1 base and the V segment lost 5 bases, leaving 7 bases of the junction unmatched. The CDR3 region has the DNA TGTGCCAGTAGTGCACCCCGGGACAGGTCCTACAATGAGCAGTTCTTC. Protein: CASSAPRDRSYNEQFF.

This clone was seen just once. J is TRBJ2-2 and V is TRBV3-1 (or the pseudogene TRBV3-2); 9 positions match TRBD2. Losses at the gene ends were 10 bases for V and 4 bases for J; bases not matched to a gene: 13. CDR1 and CDR2 from the germline V gene are LGHDT and YNNKEL (reference sequence). The CDR3 has 16 residues. CDR3 coding DNA: TGTGCCATCGCGAACAAAGCGGGAGGCCTCACCGGGGAGCTGTTTTTT. This gives the protein CAIANKAGGLTGELFF.